The rows below give T cell receptor beta chains drawn from one sample of a study of T cell repertoires and leukemia-associated antigens. TCRdb independently ran MiXCR on the 5' RACE reads; one entry per CDR3 protein. The sample carries 7,500 to 10,000 distinct CDR3 sequences, 40% to 45% recorded once. These receptors' antigens are unknown. The sample consisted of CD3+ T cells sorted from blood and cultured. The receptors shown here come from a female donor in good health. Both conserved end residues are part of each CDR3. D genes are given only for firm matches. Not every row has a clone size; where given, it reads once, few, many or a size class.

d_call: TRBD1
j_call: TRBJ1-5
v_call: TRBV20-1
clone_size: NA
cdr3_nt: TGCAGTGCTAGAGATGAATGGGTGACAGGGTTTAGCAATCAGCCCCAGCATTTT
cdr3_aa: CSARDEWVTGFSNQPQHF

d_call: TRBD2
j_call: TRBJ2-3
v_call: TRBV18
clone_size: NA
cdr3_nt: TGTGCCAGCTCACAAGACGTAGCGGGAGGCAGGAATACGCAGTATTTT
cdr3_aa: CASSQDVAGGRNTQYF

d_call: TRBD2
j_call: TRBJ2-1
v_call: TRBV7-8
clone_size: NA
cdr3_nt: TGTGCCAGCAGCCCGAGGGAGGGCCGTCTTTTTGATGAGCAGTTCTTC
cdr3_aa: CASSPREGRLFDEQFF

d_call: TRBD2
j_call: TRBJ2-5
v_call: TRBV20-1
clone_size: NA
cdr3_nt: TGCAGTAGCCGGGACTACCTATTAGAGACCCAGTACTTC
cdr3_aa: CSSRDYLLETQYF

d_call: TRBD1
j_call: TRBJ2-5
v_call: TRBV12-3/TRBV12-4
clone_size: many
cdr3_nt: TGTGCCAGCAGTTTGTACAGGGGAAGGGGAGAGACCCAGTACTTC
cdr3_aa: CASSLYRGRGETQYF

d_call: TRBD2
j_call: TRBJ2-2
v_call: TRBV29-1
clone_size: large
cdr3_nt: TGCAGCGTTGAAGTTCGCGGGAGGGCTAGGGGGGAGCTGTTTTTT
cdr3_aa: CSVEVRGRARGELFF

d_call: TRBD2
j_call: TRBJ2-7
v_call: TRBV7-6
clone_size: medium-sized
cdr3_nt: TGTGCCAGCAGCCCACTAGCGGGGTCCTACGAGCAGTACTTC
cdr3_aa: CASSPLAGSYEQYF

d_call: TRBD2
j_call: TRBJ2-1
v_call: TRBV5-5
clone_size: medium-sized
cdr3_nt: TGTGCCAGCAGCCCCGTACTAGCGGGAGTCGGGTTCTTC
cdr3_aa: CASSPVLAGVGFF

d_call: NA
j_call: TRBJ1-2
v_call: TRBV5-1
clone_size: many
cdr3_nt: TGCGCCAGCAGCGTAACGTTTTTGGATCCTGAAAGCTATGGCTACACCTTC
cdr3_aa: CASSVTFLDPESYGYTF

d_call: NA
j_call: TRBJ1-1
v_call: TRBV20-1
clone_size: NA
cdr3_nt: TGCAGTGCTAGAGACGACACTGAAGCTTTCTTT
cdr3_aa: CSARDDTEAFF

d_call: TRBD2
j_call: TRBJ2-1
v_call: TRBV7-9
clone_size: NA
cdr3_nt: TGTGCCAGCAGCTCCGGGACTAGCGGGAAGAACTACAATGAGCAGTTCTTC
cdr3_aa: CASSSGTSGKNYNEQFF

d_call: NA
j_call: TRBJ2-1
v_call: TRBV30
clone_size: many
cdr3_nt: TGTGCCTGGAGTTCCCCGGGACTCTCACCCTACAATGAGCAGTTCTTC
cdr3_aa: CAWSSPGLSPYNEQFF

d_call: TRBD2
j_call: TRBJ2-1
v_call: TRBV9
clone_size: NA
cdr3_nt: TGTGCCAGCGTAGGACTAGCGGGACTAGACAATGAGCAGTTCTTC
cdr3_aa: CASVGLAGLDNEQFF

d_call: NA
j_call: TRBJ2-7
v_call: TRBV6-5
clone_size: NA
cdr3_nt: TGTGCCAGCAGTTACTCGCGACCGACAGGAGCAACGTCGGGCTACGAGCAGTACTTC
cdr3_aa: CASSYSRPTGATSGYEQYF

d_call: NA
j_call: TRBJ2-1
v_call: TRBV12-3/TRBV12-4
clone_size: NA
cdr3_nt: TGTGCCAGCAGTCCACCGGGACGTTTCTACAATGAGCAGTTCTTC
cdr3_aa: CASSPPGRFYNEQFF

d_call: NA
j_call: TRBJ2-5
v_call: TRBV4-1
clone_size: NA
cdr3_nt: TGCGCCAGCGGGGGTTTGCTAGCAGAGACCCAGTACTTC
cdr3_aa: CASGGLLAETQYF

d_call: NA
j_call: TRBJ2-5
v_call: TRBV29-1
clone_size: NA
cdr3_nt: TGCAGCGTTGAAGTAGGTCGCCGGGAGACCCAGTACTTC
cdr3_aa: CSVEVGRRETQYF

d_call: NA
j_call: TRBJ2-3
v_call: TRBV5-1
clone_size: medium-sized
cdr3_nt: TGCGCCAGCAGCCCCCGCTGGGGGGAAACAGATACGCAGTATTTT
cdr3_aa: CASSPRWGETDTQYF

d_call: NA
j_call: TRBJ2-2
v_call: TRBV5-5
clone_size: NA
cdr3_nt: TGTGCCAGCAGCTTACAGAACACCGGGGAGCTGTTTTTC
cdr3_aa: CASSLQNTGELFF

d_call: NA
j_call: TRBJ2-3
v_call: TRBV28
clone_size: NA
cdr3_nt: TGTGCCTGCAGTTTATCAGGGAGCACGGATACGCAGTATTTT
cdr3_aa: CACSLSGSTDTQYF

d_call: TRBD2
j_call: TRBJ2-7
v_call: TRBV4-2
clone_size: NA
cdr3_nt: TGTGCCAGCAGCCAAGGTCGGGGGGGAAGCATAGGCTACGAGCAGTACTTC
cdr3_aa: CASSQGRGGSIGYEQYF

d_call: TRBD2
j_call: TRBJ2-7
v_call: TRBV5-1
clone_size: NA
cdr3_nt: TGCGCCAGCAGCTTGGAGGGACTAGCGGGAGGGCCGTTCAAGCAGTACTTC
cdr3_aa: CASSLEGLAGGPFKQYF

d_call: NA
j_call: TRBJ2-6
v_call: TRBV7-2
clone_size: few
cdr3_nt: TGTGCCAGCAGCCCAATATCCGGGACATATTCTGGGGCCAACGTCCTGACTTTC
cdr3_aa: CASSPISGTYSGANVLTF

d_call: NA
j_call: TRBJ2-3
v_call: TRBV7-8
clone_size: many
cdr3_nt: TGTGCCAGCAGCTTAGACAGATTCACAGATACGCAGTATTTT
cdr3_aa: CASSLDRFTDTQYF

d_call: NA
j_call: TRBJ2-7
v_call: TRBV7-9
clone_size: medium-sized
cdr3_nt: TGTGCCAGCAGTCTAAACCGGATGACGGGGAGCGGTGAGCAGTACTTC
cdr3_aa: CASSLNRMTGSGEQYF

d_call: NA
j_call: TRBJ2-5
v_call: TRBV12-3/TRBV12-4
clone_size: NA
cdr3_nt: TGTGCCAGCACCGACGACGGGGAGACCCAGTACTTC
cdr3_aa: CASTDDGETQYF

d_call: TRBD1
j_call: TRBJ2-2
v_call: TRBV5-5
clone_size: NA
cdr3_nt: TGCGCCAGCAGCGCCGGACAGGGGGCTCACACCGGGGAGCTGTTTTTT
cdr3_aa: CASSAGQGAHTGELFF

d_call: TRBD2
j_call: TRBJ2-7
v_call: TRBV5-8
clone_size: many
cdr3_nt: TGTGCCAGTCCTAGCGGGAGAACCTACGAGCAGTACTTC
cdr3_aa: CASPSGRTYEQYF

d_call: NA
j_call: TRBJ2-2
v_call: TRBV5-1
clone_size: medium-sized
cdr3_nt: TGCGCCAGCAGAGGGTTCGCCGGGGAGCTGTTTTTT
cdr3_aa: CASRGFAGELFF

d_call: NA
j_call: TRBJ2-1
v_call: TRBV4-1
clone_size: NA
cdr3_nt: TGCGCCAGCAACAGACGGGGAGAAAGGAATGAGCAGTTCTTC
cdr3_aa: CASNRRGERNEQFF

d_call: TRBD2
j_call: TRBJ2-1
v_call: TRBV20-1
clone_size: many
cdr3_nt: TGCAGTGCCGGGACTAGCGGGAACAATGAGCAGTTCTTC
cdr3_aa: CSAGTSGNNEQFF

d_call: NA
j_call: TRBJ2-1
v_call: TRBV29-1
clone_size: NA
cdr3_nt: TGCAGCGTTGTTTGGGGGCCAAATGAGCAGTTCTTC
cdr3_aa: CSVVWGPNEQFF

d_call: TRBD1
j_call: TRBJ2-7
v_call: TRBV5-1
clone_size: NA
cdr3_nt: TGCGCCAGCATCGGGACAGAGACCTACGAGCAGTACTTC
cdr3_aa: CASIGTETYEQYF

d_call: NA
j_call: TRBJ2-7
v_call: TRBV7-9
clone_size: NA
cdr3_nt: TGTGCCAGCAGCTTAGCCCCCAGGGGGGGATACGAGCAGTACTTC
cdr3_aa: CASSLAPRGGYEQYF

d_call: NA
j_call: TRBJ2-3
v_call: TRBV9
clone_size: NA
cdr3_nt: TGTGCCAGCAGCGTAGCCACAGATACGCAGTATTTT
cdr3_aa: CASSVATDTQYF

d_call: NA
j_call: TRBJ1-5
v_call: TRBV5-1
clone_size: many
cdr3_nt: TGCGCCAGCAAATCGGGGGCCAATCAGCCCCAGCATTTT
cdr3_aa: CASKSGANQPQHF

d_call: NA
j_call: TRBJ1-4
v_call: TRBV7-6
clone_size: NA
cdr3_nt: TGTGCCAGCAGCTTGGGACATAGAACGGAAAAACTGCTTTTT
cdr3_aa: CASSLGHRTEKLLF

d_call: NA
j_call: TRBJ2-1
v_call: TRBV11-2
clone_size: NA
cdr3_nt: TGTGCCAGCAGCCCGGGACGATTAAAGTTCTTC
cdr3_aa: CASSPGRLKFF

d_call: NA
j_call: TRBJ2-7
v_call: TRBV7-8
clone_size: few
cdr3_nt: TGTGCCAGCAGCTTATTAGGTGGTGAGGGCGAGCAGTACTTC
cdr3_aa: CASSLLGGEGEQYF

d_call: NA
j_call: TRBJ2-7
v_call: TRBV18
clone_size: few
cdr3_nt: TGTGCCAGCTCACCAGACAGTACTTCCTACGAGCAGTACTTC
cdr3_aa: CASSPDSTSYEQYF

d_call: NA
j_call: TRBJ2-7
v_call: TRBV28
clone_size: NA
cdr3_nt: TGTGCCAGCAGGGGGACACGCTACGAGCAGTACTTC
cdr3_aa: CASRGTRYEQYF

d_call: NA
j_call: TRBJ2-4
v_call: TRBV29-1
clone_size: NA
cdr3_nt: TGCAGCGCCCACCTTTCGGGAGAAAACATTCAGTACTTC
cdr3_aa: CSAHLSGENIQYF

d_call: TRBD1
j_call: TRBJ1-6
v_call: TRBV4-3
clone_size: NA
cdr3_nt: TGCGCCAGCAGCTATCGAGGACAGGCGAATTCACCCCTCCACTTT
cdr3_aa: CASSYRGQANSPLHF

d_call: NA
j_call: TRBJ1-6
v_call: TRBV10-3
clone_size: medium-sized
cdr3_nt: TGTGCCATCAGGGGGCCAATGAGACCCCTCCACTTT
cdr3_aa: CAIRGPMRPLHF

d_call: NA
j_call: TRBJ1-2
v_call: TRBV5-1
clone_size: NA
cdr3_nt: TGCGCCAGCAGCTTACAGGGTAATGGCTACACCTTC
cdr3_aa: CASSLQGNGYTF

d_call: NA
j_call: TRBJ2-1
v_call: TRBV20-1
clone_size: NA
cdr3_nt: TGCAGTGCCCCCAAGCCTAGCCTCAATGAGCAGTTCTTC
cdr3_aa: CSAPKPSLNEQFF